The sequence of this T cell receptor beta chain was determined in a study of CD8+CD57+ T cells in acquired aplastic anemia. The study's findings and limits: In CD8+ cells, Simpson's diversity showed no significant difference between patients and controls.

Looked up from germline, CDR1 is SEHNR and CDR2 is FQNEAQ (reference sequence). The CDR3 spans 14 residues. The trim removed 3 bases at V and 4 bases at J, leaving 5 bases unmatched. Profiling that covered TCR beta VDJ and CDR3 relied on genomic DNA as its template. Each CDR3 protein is one row after TCRdb ran MiXCR on the reads. The sample records about 260,000 distinct CDR3 sequences, approximately 82% being singletons. With regard to this clonotype: Its antigen remains unidentified.

Those patients picked for sequencing had displayed CD8+CD57+ cell expansion on flow cytometry. This TCR derives from a human donor with aplastic anemia. J is TRBJ2-7 and V is TRBV7-9, with 8 bases matching TRBD2. Sequencing input: sorted CD4+, CD8+, or CD8+CD57+ T cells (not recorded which) from PBMCs. The chain's CDR3 is CASSFASGPYEQYF. Written as DNA, the CDR3 is TGTGCCAGCAGCTTTGCTAGCGGGCCGTACGAGCAGTACTTC.